The 8 T cell receptor beta chains below come from one sample, sequenced in a study of OX40 agonist ivuxolimab in advanced cancers. Profiled with immunoSEQ multiplex PCR; TCRdb holds only in-frame clones, not every one. The profile shows some 65,000 clones, around 90% of them singletons. Sequenced material: CD4+ or CD8+ T cells sorted from blood, taken in a trial of the OX40 agonist ivuxolimab. These TCRs come from an adult with an advanced solid tumor such as melanoma, head and neck, liver or kidney cancer.

The rearrangement joins TRBV18 to TRBJ1-1; 7 positions agree with TRBD1. V lost 5 bases and J lost 3; bases outside the gene matches: 3. CDR1 is KGHSH, CDR2 LQKENI, per germline. The CDR3 has 13 amino acids. The CDR3 DNA reads as TGTGCCAGCTCAACCACAGGGGACACTGAAGCTTTCTTT. It yields the protein CASSTTGDTEAFF.

CDR3 DNA: TGTGCCAGTAAAAACAGGGAGATTCCTGAAGCTTTCTTT. It specifies CASKNREIPEAFF. The chain carries TRBV19 and TRBJ1-1; TRBD1 is a possible D gene (6 bases). Trimming removed 7 bases from V and 6 bases from J, with 15 bases in between. This CDR3 is 13 amino acids long. CDR1 is LNHDA, CDR2 SQIVND, per germline (reference sequence).

The gene calls are TRBV6-6 and TRBJ1-2, with 7 bases that match TRBD1. The CDR3 is made up of 15 amino acids. Germline-derived CDR1 and CDR2 are MNHNY and SVGAGI (reference sequence). Trimming removed 7 bases from V and 2 bases from J; junction bases left unmatched: 10. The CDR3 nucleotides read TGTGCCAGCAATAACCGGGGACAGAAGAACTATGGCTACACCTTC. Residues: CASNNRGQKNYGYTF.

This clone came up a few times. The DNA for the CDR3 is TGTGCCATCAGCCCCGGGACGGGTGAAGCTTTCTTT. Translation: CAISPGTGEAFF. The rearrangement uses TRBV10-3 and TRBJ1-1; D may be TRBD1 (5 bases). Looked up from germline, CDR1 is ENHRY and CDR2 is SYGVKD. The length of the CDR3 is 12 residues. V was pared by 6 bases and J by 7 bases, with 12 bases between.

The chain links TRBV27 to TRBJ2-5; 7 positions agree with TRBD1. Germline V lookup: CDR1 MNHEY, CDR2 SMNVEV (reference sequence). CDR3 length equals 16 residues. J gave up 2 bases and V 5 bases, and 11 bases lay outside the gene matches. CDR3 region: CASSPGQQTPQETQYF. Written as DNA, the CDR3 is TGTGCCAGCAGTCCGGGACAGCAAACACCGCAAGAGACCCAGTACTTC.

J is TRBJ1-1 and V is TRBV27, with a tentative D call TRBD1 (6 bases). The V gene's germline CDR1 is MNHEY and CDR2 SMNVEV (reference sequence). This CDR3 is built from 14 residues. Trimming left V 3 bases short and J 4 bases short, with 12 bases between. The chain's CDR3 is CASSLVGGTTEAFF. DNA of the CDR3: TGTGCCAGCAGTTTGGTAGGGGGGACCACTGAAGCTTTCTTT.

This chain uses TRBV4-1 with TRBJ2-3; 13 nucleotides line up with TRBD2. CDR1 and CDR2 (germline): MGHRA, YSYEKL. V shed 3 bases, J shed 0 bases, and the junction held 0 bases outside the gene matches. The CDR3 runs to 16 residues. The CDR3 here is CASSQGLAGSTDTQYF. DNA of the CDR3: TGCGCCAGCAGCCAGGGACTAGCGGGGAGCACAGATACGCAGTATTTT.

The chain combines TRBV7-6 with TRBJ1-6; D gene ambiguous. There are 17 residues in the CDR3. V was shortened by 1 base and J by 3 bases, with 13 bases between the two germline ends. Germline V gene data show CDR1 as SGHVS and CDR2 as FNYEAQ. The CDR3 DNA reads as TGTGCCAGCAGCTTAGGGTTACGACAAGACTATAATTCACCCCTCCACTTT. Its protein is CASSLGLRQDYNSPLHF.